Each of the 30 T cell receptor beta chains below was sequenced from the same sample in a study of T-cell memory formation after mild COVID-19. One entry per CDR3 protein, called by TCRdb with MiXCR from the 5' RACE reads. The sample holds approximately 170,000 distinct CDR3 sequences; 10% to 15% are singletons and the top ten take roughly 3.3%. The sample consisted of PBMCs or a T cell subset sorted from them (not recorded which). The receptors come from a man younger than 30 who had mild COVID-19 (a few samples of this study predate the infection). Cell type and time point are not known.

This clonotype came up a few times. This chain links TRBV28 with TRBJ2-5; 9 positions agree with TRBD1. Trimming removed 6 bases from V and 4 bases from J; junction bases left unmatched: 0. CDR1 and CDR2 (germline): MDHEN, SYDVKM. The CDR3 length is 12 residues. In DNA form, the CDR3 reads TGTGCCAGCAGACAGGGGGCAGAGACCCAGTACTTC. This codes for CASRQGAETQYF.

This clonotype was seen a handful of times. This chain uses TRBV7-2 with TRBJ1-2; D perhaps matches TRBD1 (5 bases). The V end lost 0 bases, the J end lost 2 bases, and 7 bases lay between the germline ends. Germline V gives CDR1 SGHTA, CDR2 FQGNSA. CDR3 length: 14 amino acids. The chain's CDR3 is CASSLAEGNYGYTF. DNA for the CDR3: TGTGCCAGCAGCTTAGCGGAGGGGAACTATGGCTACACCTTC.

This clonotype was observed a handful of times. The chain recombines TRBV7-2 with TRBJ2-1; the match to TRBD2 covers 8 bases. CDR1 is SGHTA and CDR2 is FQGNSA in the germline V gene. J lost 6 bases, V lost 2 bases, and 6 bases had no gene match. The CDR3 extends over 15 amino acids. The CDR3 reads CASSLMAGGGNEQFF. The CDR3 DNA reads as TGTGCCAGCAGCTTAATGGCGGGGGGTGGCAATGAGCAGTTCTTC. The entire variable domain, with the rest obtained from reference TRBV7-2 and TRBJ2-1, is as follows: GAGVSQSPSNKVTEKGKDVELRCDPISGHTALYWYRQSLGQGLEFLIYFQGNSAPDKSGLPSDRFSAERTGGSVSTLTIQRTQQEDSAVYLCASSLMAGGGNEQFFGPGTRLTVL.

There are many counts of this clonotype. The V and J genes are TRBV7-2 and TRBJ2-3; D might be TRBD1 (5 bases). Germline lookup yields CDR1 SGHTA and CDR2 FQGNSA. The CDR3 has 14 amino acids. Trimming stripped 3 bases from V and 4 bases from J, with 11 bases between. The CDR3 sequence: CASSLRRAPDTQYF. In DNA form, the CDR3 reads TGTGCCAGCAGCTTGCGCAGGGCCCCAGATACGCAGTATTTT. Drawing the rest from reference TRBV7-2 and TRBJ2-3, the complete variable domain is GAGVSQSPSNKVTEKGKDVELRCDPISGHTALYWYRQSLGQGLEFLIYFQGNSAPDKSGLPSDRFSAERTGGSVSTLTIQRTQQEDSAVYLCASSLRRAPDTQYFGPGTRLTVL.

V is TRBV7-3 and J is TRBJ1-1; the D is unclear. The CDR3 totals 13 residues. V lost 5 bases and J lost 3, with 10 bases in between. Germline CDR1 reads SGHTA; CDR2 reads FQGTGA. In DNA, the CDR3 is TGTGCCAGCAGCCCTAGTCCGGACACTGAAGCTTTCTTT. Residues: CASSPSPDTEAFF. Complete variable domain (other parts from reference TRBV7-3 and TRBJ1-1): GAGVSQTPSNKVTEKGKYVELRCDPISGHTALYWYRQSLGQGPEFLIYFQGTGAADDSGLPNDRFFAVRPEGSVSTLKIQRTERGDSAVYLCASSPSPDTEAFFGQGTRLTVV.

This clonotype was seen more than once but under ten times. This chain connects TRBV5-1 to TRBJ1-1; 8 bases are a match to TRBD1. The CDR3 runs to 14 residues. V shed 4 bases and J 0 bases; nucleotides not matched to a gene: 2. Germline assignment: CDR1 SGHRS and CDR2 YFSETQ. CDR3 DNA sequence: TGCGCCAGCAGCGGGGGACAGGTGAACACTGAAGCTTTCTTT. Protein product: CASSGGQVNTEAFF. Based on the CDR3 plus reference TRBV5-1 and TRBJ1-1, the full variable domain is KAGVTQTPRYLIKTRGQQVTLSCSPISGHRSVSWYQQTPGQGLQFLFEYFSETQRNKGNFPGRFSGRQFSNSRSEMNVSTLELGDSALYLCASSGGQVNTEAFFGQGTRLTVV.

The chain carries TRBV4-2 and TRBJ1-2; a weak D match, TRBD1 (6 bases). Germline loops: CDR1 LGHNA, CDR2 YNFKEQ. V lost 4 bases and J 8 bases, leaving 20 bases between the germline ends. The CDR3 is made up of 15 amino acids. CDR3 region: CASSLRSAGARGYTF. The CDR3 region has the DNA TGTGCCAGCAGCCTCCGATCGGCGGGGGCTAGGGGCTACACCTTC.

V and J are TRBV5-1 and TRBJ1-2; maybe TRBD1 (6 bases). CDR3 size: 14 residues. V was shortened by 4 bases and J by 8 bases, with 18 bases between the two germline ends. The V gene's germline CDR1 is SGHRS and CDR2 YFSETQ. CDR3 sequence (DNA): TGCGCCAGCAGCCCAGAACAGGGAGTAGGCGGCTACACCTTC. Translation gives CASSPEQGVGGYTF.

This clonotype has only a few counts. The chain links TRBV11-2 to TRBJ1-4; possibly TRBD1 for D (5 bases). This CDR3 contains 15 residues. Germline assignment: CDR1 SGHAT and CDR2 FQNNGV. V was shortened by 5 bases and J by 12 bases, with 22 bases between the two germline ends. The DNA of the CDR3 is TGTGCCAGCAGCCCTCTAATCTCCGGGACGTCGGAACTGTTTTTT. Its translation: CASSPLISGTSELFF.

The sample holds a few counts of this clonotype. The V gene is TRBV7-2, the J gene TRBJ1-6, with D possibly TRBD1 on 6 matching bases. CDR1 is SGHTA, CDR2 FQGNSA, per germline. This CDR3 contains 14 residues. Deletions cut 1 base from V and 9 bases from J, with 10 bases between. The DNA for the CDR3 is TGTGCCAGCAGCTTAGTGTCGGACAGTTCACCCCTCCACTTT. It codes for CASSLVSDSSPLHF.

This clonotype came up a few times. The DNA of the CDR3 is TGTGCCAGCAGCTTAGCTGGCGTCAGAGGCGAAGGCTACACCTTC. The encoded protein is CASSLAGVRGEGYTF. The chain combines TRBV7-2 with TRBJ1-2, with D hard to call. The CDR3 contains 15 residues. Germline CDR1 and CDR2: SGHTA and FQGNSA. Trimming took 0 bases from V and 8 from J, leaving 16 bases between them.

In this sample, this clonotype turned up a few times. The CDR3 DNA reads as TGTGCCAGCAGCCCCGTGGCCTCCACTGAAAAACTGTTTTTT. It encodes CASSPVASTEKLFF. The J gene is TRBJ1-4, the V gene TRBV12-3 or TRBV12-4; D is ambiguous. V lost 6 bases to trimming and J lost 7 bases, with 15 bases between them. The CDR3 spans 14 residues.

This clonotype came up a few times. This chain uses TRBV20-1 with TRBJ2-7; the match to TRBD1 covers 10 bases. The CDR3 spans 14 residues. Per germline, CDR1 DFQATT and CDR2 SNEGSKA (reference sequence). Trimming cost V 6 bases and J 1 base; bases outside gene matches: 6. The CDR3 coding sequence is TGCAGTGCCCGCCGGGACAGGGGTTCCTACGAGCAGTACTTC. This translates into CSARRDRGSYEQYF.

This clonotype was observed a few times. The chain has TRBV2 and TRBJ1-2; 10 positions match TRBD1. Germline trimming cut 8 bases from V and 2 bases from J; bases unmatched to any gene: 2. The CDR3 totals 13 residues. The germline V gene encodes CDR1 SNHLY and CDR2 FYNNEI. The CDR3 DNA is TGTGCCAGCGGGACAGGGGAAAACTATGGCTACACCTTC. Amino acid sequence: CASGTGENYGYTF.

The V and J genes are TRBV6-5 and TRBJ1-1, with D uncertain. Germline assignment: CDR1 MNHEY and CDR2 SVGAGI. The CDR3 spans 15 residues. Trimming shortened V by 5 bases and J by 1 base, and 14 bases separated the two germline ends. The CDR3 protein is CASSESSNRNTEAFF. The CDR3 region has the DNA TGTGCCAGCAGTGAAAGCAGCAATCGGAACACTGAAGCTTTCTTT.

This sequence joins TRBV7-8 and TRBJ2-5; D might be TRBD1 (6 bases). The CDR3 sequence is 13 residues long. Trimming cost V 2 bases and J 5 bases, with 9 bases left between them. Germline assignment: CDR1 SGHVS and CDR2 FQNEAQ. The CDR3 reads CASSLQGFETQYF. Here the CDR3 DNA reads TGTGCCAGCAGCTTACAGGGGTTTGAGACCCAGTACTTC.

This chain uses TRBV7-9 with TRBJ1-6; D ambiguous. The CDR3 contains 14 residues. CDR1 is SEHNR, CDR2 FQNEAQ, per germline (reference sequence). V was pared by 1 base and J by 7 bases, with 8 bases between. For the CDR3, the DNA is TGTGCCAGCAGCTTAGATACCAGAAATTCACCCCTCCACTTT. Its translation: CASSLDTRNSPLHF.

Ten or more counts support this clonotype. CDR3 bases: TGCAGTGCTAGACAGTACCAAGAGACCCAGTACTTC. It is translated as CSARQYQETQYF. V and J are TRBV20-1 and TRBJ2-5; no clear D gene. V dropped 2 bases and J dropped 0 bases, with 4 bases sitting between them. This CDR3 comprises 12 residues. CDR1 and CDR2 from the germline V gene are DFQATT and SNEGSKA (reference sequence).

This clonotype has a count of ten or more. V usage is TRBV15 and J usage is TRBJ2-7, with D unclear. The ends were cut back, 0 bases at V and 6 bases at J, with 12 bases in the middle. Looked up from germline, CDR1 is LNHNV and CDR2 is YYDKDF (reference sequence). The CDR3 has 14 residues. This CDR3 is CATSRDFDGSEQYV. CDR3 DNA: TGTGCCACCAGCAGAGATTTTGATGGTTCCGAGCAGTACGTC.

The DNA for the CDR3 is TGCAGTGCTAGAGATACCACGGGCAATCAGCCCCAGCATTTT. Amino acid sequence: CSARDTTGNQPQHF. The chain combines TRBV20-1 with TRBJ1-5; D not certain. The length of the CDR3 is 14 residues. V shed 0 bases and J shed 2 bases, with 8 bases lying between them. Germline values: CDR1 DFQATT, CDR2 SNEGSKA (reference sequence).

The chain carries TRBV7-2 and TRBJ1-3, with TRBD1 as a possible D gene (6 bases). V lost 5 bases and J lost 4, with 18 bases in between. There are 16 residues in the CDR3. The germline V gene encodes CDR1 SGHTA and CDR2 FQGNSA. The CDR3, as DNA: TGTGCCAGCAGCCCGGCGGGACATTCAAGGGGAAACACCATATATTTT. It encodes CASSPAGHSRGNTIYF.

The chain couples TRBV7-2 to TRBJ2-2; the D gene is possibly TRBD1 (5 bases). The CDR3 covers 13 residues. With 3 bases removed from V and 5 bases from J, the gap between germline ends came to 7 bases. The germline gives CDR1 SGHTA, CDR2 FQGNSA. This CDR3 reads CASSFRQTGELFF. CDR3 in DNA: TGTGCCAGCAGCTTTCGACAGACCGGGGAGCTGTTTTTT.

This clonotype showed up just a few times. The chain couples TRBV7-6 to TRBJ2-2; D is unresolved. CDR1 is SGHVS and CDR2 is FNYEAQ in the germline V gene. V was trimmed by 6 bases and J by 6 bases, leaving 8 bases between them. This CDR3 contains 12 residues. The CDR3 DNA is TGTGCCAGCAGGGGCATGGCCGGGGAGCTGTTTTTT. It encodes CASRGMAGELFF.

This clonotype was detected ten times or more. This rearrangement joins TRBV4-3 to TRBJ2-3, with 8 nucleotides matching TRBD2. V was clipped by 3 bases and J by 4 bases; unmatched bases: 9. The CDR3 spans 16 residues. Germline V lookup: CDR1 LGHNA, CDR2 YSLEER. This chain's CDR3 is CASSQAGTRIADTQYF. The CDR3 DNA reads TGCGCCAGCAGCCAGGCCGGGACTAGGATCGCAGATACGCAGTATTTT.

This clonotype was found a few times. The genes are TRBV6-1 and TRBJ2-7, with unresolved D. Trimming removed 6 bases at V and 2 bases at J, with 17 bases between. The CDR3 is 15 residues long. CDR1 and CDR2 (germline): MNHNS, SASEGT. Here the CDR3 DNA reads TGTGCCAGCAGCCGACAAGAAAACATCCCCTACGAGCAGTACGTC. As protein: CASSRQENIPYEQYV.

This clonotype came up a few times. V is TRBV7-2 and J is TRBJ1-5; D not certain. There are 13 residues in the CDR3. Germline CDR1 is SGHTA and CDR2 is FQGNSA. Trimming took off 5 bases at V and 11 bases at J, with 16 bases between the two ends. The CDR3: CASSRGLGKTQHF. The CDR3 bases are TGTGCCAGCAGCCGTGGACTGGGAAAGACCCAGCATTTT.

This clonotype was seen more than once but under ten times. Here the CDR3 DNA reads TGTGCCAGCAGCCACCCCGGTCCGTGGGGGGACACTGAAGCTTTCTTT. It codes for CASSHPGPWGDTEAFF. This chain links TRBV4-2 with TRBJ1-1; D is possibly TRBD1 (5 bases). Between the trimmed V and J ends, which lost 3 bases and 3 bases, there was a span of 17 bases. Germline assignment: CDR1 LGHNA and CDR2 YNFKEQ. This CDR3 has 16 amino acids.

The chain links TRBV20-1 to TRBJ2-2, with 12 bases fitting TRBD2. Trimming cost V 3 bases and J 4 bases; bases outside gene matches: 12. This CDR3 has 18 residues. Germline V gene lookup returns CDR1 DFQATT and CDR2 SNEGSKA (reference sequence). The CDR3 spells CSASAASGGARGTGELFF. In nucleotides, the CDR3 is TGCAGTGCTAGTGCGGCTAGCGGGGGGGCCCGGGGCACCGGGGAGCTGTTTTTT.

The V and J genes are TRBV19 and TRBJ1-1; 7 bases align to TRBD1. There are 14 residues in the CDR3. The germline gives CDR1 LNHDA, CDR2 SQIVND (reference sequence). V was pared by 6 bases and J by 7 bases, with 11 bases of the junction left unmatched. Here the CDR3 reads CASSPGTATLEAFF. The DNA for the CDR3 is TGTGCCAGTAGCCCCGGGACAGCTACACTTGAAGCTTTCTTT.

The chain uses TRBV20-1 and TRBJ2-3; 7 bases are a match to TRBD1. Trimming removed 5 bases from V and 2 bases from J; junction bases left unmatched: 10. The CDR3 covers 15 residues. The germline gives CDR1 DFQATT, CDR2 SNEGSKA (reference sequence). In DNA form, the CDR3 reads TGCAGTGCTCCAACAGGGGCGCCACTCACAGATACGCAGTATTTT. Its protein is CSAPTGAPLTDTQYF.